These 5 T cell receptor beta chains share one sample of origin, sequenced in a study of PD-1 blockade in classical Hodgkin lymphoma. Sequencing used immunoSEQ multiplex PCR; TCRdb keeps in-frame clones, though not all of them. The table has tens of thousands of clones, roughly 89% seen once. Every patient was affected by relapse after autologous stem cell transplantation, while exposure to brentuximab vedotin was not uniform. Magnetic negative selection was used to purify CD4+ T cells from thawed PBMCs. This sample comprised CD4+ T cells from blood, obtained at baseline. These receptors were collected from a human donor with classical Hodgkin lymphoma.

In regard to this clone: One end of the junction fails to match germline, which may point to a read error. This chain uses TRBV28 with TRBJ2-7, with D possibly TRBD2 on 6 matching bases. This CDR3 contains 12 residues. Germline loops: CDR1 MDHEN, CDR2 SYDVKM. The chain's CDR3 is CANSLRGYEQYF. CDR3 bases: TGTGCCAACAGTTTACGGGGGTACGAGCAGTACTTC.

CDR3 loop: CAGSPQGFYGYTF. CDR3 sequence (DNA): TGTGCCGGTTCACCACAGGGGTTCTATGGCTACACCTTC. V is TRBV30 and J is TRBJ1-2; the match to TRBD1 covers 7 bases. The trim removed 8 bases at V and 4 bases at J, leaving 10 bases unmatched. The CDR3 spans 13 residues. Per germline, CDR1 GTSNPN and CDR2 SVGIG (reference sequence).

V usage is TRBV7-9 and J usage is TRBJ1-5, with D possibly being TRBD1 (5 bases). With 3 bases removed from V and 2 bases from J, the gap between germline ends came to 5 bases. CDR1 SEHNR and CDR2 FQNEAQ come from the germline V gene (reference sequence). This CDR3 has 13 residues. The CDR3 region is CASSLTGNQPQHF. CDR3 nucleotide sequence: TGTGCCAGCAGCTTGACAGGCAATCAGCCCCAGCATTTT.

CDR3 in amino acids: CASSDAVTLTLHF. The CDR3 DNA sequence: TGTGCCAGCAGTGACGCGGTGACCTTGACCCTCCACTTT. This chain connects TRBV6-1 to TRBJ1-6, with D unclear. The V end was cut by 3 bases, the J end by 14 bases, with 14 bases between. From germline, CDR1 is MNHNS and CDR2 SASEGT. The CDR3 consists of 13 residues.

The chain employs TRBV10-3 and TRBJ1-2; D call uncertain. There are 13 residues in the CDR3. From germline, CDR1 is ENHRY and CDR2 SYGVKD. V was pared by 0 bases and J by 7 bases, with 9 bases between. In DNA form, the CDR3 reads TGTGCCATCAGTGAGTCGGAGGGAGTTGGCTACACCTTC. This translates into CAISESEGVGYTF.